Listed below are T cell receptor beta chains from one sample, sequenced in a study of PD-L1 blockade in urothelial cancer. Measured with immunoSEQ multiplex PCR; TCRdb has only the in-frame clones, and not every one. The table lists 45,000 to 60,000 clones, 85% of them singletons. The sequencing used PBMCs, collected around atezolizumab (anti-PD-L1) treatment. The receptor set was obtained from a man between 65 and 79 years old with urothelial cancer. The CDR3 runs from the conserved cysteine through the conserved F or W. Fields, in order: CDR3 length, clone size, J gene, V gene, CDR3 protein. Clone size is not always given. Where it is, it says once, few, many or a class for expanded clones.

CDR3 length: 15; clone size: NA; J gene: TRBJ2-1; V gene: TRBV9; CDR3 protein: CASSTGLADPNEQFF
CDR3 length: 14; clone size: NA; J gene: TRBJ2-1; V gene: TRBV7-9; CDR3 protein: CASSQAPGGNEQFF
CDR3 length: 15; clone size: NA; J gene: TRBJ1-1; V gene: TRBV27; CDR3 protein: CASSPTGGGNTEAFF
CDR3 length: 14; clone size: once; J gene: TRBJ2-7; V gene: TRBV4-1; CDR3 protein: CASSQASGDYEQYF
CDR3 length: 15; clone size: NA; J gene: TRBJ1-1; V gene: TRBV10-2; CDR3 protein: CASSESRSVNTEAFF
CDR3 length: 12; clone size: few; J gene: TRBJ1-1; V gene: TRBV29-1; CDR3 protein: CSVGQGNTEAFF
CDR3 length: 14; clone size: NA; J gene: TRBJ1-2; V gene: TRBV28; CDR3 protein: CASSWAGTVYGYTF
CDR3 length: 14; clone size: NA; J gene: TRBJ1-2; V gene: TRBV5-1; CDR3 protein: CASSPDRGRHGYTF
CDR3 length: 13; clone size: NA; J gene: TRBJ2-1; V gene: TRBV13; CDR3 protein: CASSLLVGNEQFF
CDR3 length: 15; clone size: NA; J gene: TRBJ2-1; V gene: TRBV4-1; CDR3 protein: CASSLTGGAVDEQFF
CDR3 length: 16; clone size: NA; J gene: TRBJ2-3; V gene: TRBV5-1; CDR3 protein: CASSLVVGEVSDTQYF
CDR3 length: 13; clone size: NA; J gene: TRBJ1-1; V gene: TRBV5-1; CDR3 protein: CASSLTANTEAFF
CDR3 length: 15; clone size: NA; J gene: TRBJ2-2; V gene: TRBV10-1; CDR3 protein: CASSDRGRSTGELFF
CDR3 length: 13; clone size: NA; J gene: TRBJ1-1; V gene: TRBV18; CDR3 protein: CASSQAMNTEAFF
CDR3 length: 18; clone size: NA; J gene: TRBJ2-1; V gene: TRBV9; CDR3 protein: CASSGPPRLAGGPGEQFF
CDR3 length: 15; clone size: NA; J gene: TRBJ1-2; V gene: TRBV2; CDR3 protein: CASSLPGQGNYGYTF
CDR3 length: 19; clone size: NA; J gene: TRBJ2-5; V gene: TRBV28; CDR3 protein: CASSPDPGLAGGPRETQYF
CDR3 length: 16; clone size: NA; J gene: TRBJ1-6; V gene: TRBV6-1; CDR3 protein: CASSEVPGQGNSPLHF
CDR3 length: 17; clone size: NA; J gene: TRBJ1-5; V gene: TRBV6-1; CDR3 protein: CASSVWGTGGSNQPQHF
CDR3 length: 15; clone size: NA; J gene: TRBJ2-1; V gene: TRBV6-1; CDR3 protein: CASSEYGWGANEQFF
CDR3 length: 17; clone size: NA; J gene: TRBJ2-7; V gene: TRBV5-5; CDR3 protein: CASSLAGTSATAYEQYF
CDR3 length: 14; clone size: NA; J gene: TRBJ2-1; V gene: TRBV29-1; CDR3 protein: CSVEGGQGINEQFF
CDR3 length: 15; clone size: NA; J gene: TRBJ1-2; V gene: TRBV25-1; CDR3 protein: CASSAGQGASYGYTF
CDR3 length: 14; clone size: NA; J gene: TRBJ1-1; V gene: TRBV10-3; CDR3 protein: CAISELHSAEEAFF
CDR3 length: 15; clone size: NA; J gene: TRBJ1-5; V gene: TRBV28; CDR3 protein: CASSQPHRGDQPQHF
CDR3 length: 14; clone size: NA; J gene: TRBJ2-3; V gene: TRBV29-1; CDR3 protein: CSVDLAGGGRYAYF
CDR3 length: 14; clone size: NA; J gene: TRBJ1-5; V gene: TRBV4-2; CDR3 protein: CASSPLDRNQPQHF
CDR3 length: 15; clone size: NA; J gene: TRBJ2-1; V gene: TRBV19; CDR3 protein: CASSLGTISGDEQFF